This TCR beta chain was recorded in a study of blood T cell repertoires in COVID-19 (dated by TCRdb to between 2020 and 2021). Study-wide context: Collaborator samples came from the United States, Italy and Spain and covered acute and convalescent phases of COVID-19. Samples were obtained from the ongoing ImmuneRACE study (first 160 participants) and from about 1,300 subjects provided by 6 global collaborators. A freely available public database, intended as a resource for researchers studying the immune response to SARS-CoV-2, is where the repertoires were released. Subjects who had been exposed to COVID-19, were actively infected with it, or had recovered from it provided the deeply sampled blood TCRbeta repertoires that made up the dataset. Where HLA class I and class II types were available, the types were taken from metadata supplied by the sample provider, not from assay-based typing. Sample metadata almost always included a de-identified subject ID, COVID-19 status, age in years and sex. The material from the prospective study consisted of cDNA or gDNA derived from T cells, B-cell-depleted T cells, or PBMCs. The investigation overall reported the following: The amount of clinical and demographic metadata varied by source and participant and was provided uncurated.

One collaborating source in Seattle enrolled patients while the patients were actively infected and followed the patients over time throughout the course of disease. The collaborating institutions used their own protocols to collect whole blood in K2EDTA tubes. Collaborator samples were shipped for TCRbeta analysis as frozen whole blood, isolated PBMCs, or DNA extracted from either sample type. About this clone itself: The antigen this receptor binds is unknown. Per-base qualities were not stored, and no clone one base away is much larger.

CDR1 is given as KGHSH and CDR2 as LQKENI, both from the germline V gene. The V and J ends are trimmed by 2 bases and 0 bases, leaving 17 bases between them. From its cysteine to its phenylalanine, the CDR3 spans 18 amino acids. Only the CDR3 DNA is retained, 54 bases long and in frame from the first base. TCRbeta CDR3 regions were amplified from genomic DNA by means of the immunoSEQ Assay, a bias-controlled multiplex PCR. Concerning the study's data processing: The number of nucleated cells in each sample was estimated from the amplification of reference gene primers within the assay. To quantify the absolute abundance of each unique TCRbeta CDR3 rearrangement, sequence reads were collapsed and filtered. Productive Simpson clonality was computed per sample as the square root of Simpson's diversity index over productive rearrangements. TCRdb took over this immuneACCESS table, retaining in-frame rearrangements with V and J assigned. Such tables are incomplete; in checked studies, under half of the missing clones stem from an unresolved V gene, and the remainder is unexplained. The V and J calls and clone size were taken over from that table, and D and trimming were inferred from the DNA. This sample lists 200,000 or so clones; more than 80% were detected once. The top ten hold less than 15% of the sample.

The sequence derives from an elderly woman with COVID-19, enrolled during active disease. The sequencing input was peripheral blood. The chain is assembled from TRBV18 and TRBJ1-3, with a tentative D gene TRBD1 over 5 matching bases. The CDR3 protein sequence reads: CASSPTFGGYNSGNTIYF. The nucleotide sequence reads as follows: TGTGCCAGCTCACCAACGTTCGGGGGATATAACTCTGGAAACACCATATATTTT.